A selection of T cell receptor beta chains follows, all from one sample in a study of blood T cell repertoires in COVID-19. Only in-frame clones appear in the TCRdb table, and some are missing; sequencing was by immunoSEQ multiplex PCR. The profile shows 350,000 to 500,000 clones, more than 70% of them singletons. The sample was PBMCs or T cells enriched from blood (not recorded which). The receptors here all came from a woman aged 18 to 35 who had been exposed to COVID-19. The CDR3 runs from the conserved cysteine through the conserved F or W. D genes are given only for firm matches. The size entry is marked missing in some rows and otherwise reads once, few, many or a size class.

D,J,V,size,DNA,CDR3
TRBD1,TRBJ1-4,TRBV6-5,NA,TGTGCCAGCAGTTACGACAGGGGGACTGAAAAACTGTTTTTT,CASSYDRGTEKLFF
NA,TRBJ1-1,TRBV19,NA,TGTGCCAGTAGTATCACAAAGAAGAAAGCTTTCTTT,CASSITKKKAFF
NA,TRBJ2-7,TRBV28,NA,TGTGCCAGCAGTAAGGACAGAACGGCCTACGAGCAGTACTTC,CASSKDRTAYEQYF
NA,TRBJ1-5,TRBV18,once,TGTGCCAGCTCACCAATTGCAGCGAGGGAGGGCAATCAGCCCCAGCATTTT,CASSPIAAREGNQPQHF
NA,TRBJ1-1,TRBV6-6,NA,TGTGCCAGCAGCCAATGGGGGGACACTGAAGCTTTCTTT,CASSQWGDTEAFF
NA,TRBJ1-1,TRBV3-1/TRBV3-2,NA,TGTGCCAGCAGCCAAGCGTATAACACTGAAGCTTTCTTT,CASSQAYNTEAFF
NA,TRBJ2-1,TRBV21-1,NA,TGTGCCAGCAGCAAAGAGGCCCTCGTTCCCGCGGTGGTGAGATACAATGAGCAGTTCTTC,CASSKEALVPAVVRYNEQFF
NA,TRBJ1-6,TRBV20-1,NA,TGCAGTGCTAGTGCCCGAGAGACAGGAGTCTCCTATAATTCACCCCTCCACTTT,CSASARETGVSYNSPLHF
NA,TRBJ1-2,TRBV5-8,NA,TGTGCCAGCAGCTTGGGAACAGGGAACTATGGCTACACCTTC,CASSLGTGNYGYTF
TRBD1,TRBJ1-1,TRBV23-1,NA,TGCGCCAGCTCTAACGACAGGGTAGTGGACGTGGACACTGAAGCTTTCTTT,CASSNDRVVDVDTEAFF
TRBD2,TRBJ2-1,TRBV5-4,NA,TGTGCCAGCAACCCCGTGGCGGGGGGGATGTCCTACAATGAGCAGTTCTTC,CASNPVAGGMSYNEQFF